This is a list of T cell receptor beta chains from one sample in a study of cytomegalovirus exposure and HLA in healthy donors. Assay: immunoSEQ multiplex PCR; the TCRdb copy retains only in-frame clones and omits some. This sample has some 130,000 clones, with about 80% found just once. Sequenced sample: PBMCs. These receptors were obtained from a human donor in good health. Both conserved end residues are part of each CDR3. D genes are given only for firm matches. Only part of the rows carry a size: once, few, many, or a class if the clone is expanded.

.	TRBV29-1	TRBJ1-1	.	CSVPGESEAFF	TGCAGCGTTCCAGGGGAATCTGAAGCTTTCTTT
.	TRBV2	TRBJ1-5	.	CASSELGHQPQHF	TGTGCCAGCAGTGAACTGGGCCATCAGCCCCAGCATTTT
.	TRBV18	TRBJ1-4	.	CASSPEGVGEKLFF	TGTGCCAGCTCACCAGAGGGGGTTGGTGAAAAACTGTTTTTT
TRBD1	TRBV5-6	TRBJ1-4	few	CASSSADRDEKLFF	TGTGCCAGCAGCTCGGCGGACAGGGATGAAAAACTGTTTTTT
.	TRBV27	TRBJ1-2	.	CASSSGGNGYTF	TGTGCCAGCAGTTCCGGGGGAAATGGCTACACCTTC
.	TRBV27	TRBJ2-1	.	CASSSGWWNEQFF	TGTGCCAGCAGTTCAGGGTGGTGGAATGAGCAGTTCTTC
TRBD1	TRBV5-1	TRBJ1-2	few	CASSPGGRPKDYGYTF	TGCGCCAGCAGCCCAGGGGGCCGCCCGAAGGACTATGGCTACACCTTC
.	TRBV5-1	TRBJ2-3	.	CASTTIQGSPSDTQYF	TGCGCCAGCACCACAATTCAGGGGTCCCCATCAGATACGCAGTATTTT
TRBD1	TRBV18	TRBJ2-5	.	CASSPGTEETQYF	TGTGCCAGCTCCCCCGGGACAGAGGAGACCCAGTACTTC
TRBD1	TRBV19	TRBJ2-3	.	CASSPTTGITDTQYF	TGTGCCAGTAGTCCCACGACAGGGATCACAGATACGCAGTATTTT
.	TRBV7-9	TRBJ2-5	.	CASSLGGTAETQYF	TGTGCCAGCAGCTTGGGCGGGACAGCGGAGACCCAGTACTTC
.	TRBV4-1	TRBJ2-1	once	CASSQELTNYNEQFF	TGCGCCAGCAGCCAAGAATTAACAAACTACAATGAGCAGTTCTTC
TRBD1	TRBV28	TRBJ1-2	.	CASMEGANGYTF	TGTGCCAGCATGGAGGGGGCCAATGGCTACACCTTC
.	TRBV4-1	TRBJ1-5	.	CASSQDKGSNQPQHF	TGCGCCAGCAGCCAAGATAAGGGGAGCAATCAGCCCCAGCATTTT
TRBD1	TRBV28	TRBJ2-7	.	CASSERDRGSSYEQYF	TGTGCCAGCAGTGAGCGTGACAGGGGTAGCTCCTATGAGCAGTACTTC
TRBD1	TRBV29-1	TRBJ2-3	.	CSVTQGITDTQYF	TGCAGCGTCACACAGGGGATCACAGATACGCAGTATTTT
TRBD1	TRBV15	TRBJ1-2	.	CATSRGGGQGGYGYTF	TGTGCCACCAGCAGAGGGGGAGGACAGGGCGGCTATGGCTACACCTTC
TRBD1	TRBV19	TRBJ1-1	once	CATTNEGGGRAEAFF	TGTGCCACTACGAATGAAGGGGGCGGTAGAGCTGAAGCTTTCTTT
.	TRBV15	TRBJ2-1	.	CATSRDWRGPSNEQFF	TGTGCCACCAGCAGAGATTGGAGGGGTCCGAGTAATGAGCAGTTCTTC
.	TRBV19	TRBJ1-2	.	CASTPGLFYGYTF	TGTGCCAGTACCCCTGGCCTGTTCTATGGCTACACCTTC
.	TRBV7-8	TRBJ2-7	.	CASSWGGHEQYF	TGTGCCAGCAGCTGGGGGGGCCACGAGCAGTACTTC
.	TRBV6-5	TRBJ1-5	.	CASRRYSNQPQHF	TGTGCCAGCAGGAGATATAGCAATCAGCCCCAGCATTTT
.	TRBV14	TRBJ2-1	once	CASSQGGPYNEQFF	TGTGCCAGCAGCCAAGGTGGGCCGTACAATGAGCAGTTCTTC
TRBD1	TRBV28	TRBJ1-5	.	CASSIPQGNQPQHF	TGTGCCAGCAGCATACCACAGGGGAATCAGCCCCAGCATTTT
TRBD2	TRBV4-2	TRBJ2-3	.	CASSQDVSGGGYAADTQYF	TGTGCCAGCAGCCAAGACGTAAGCGGGGGGGGCTATGCGGCAGATACGCAGTATTTT
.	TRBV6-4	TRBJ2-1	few	CASSPSSYNEQFF	TGTGCCAGCAGCCCGAGCTCCTACAATGAGCAGTTCTTC
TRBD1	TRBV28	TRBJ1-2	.	CACRTGTLYGYTF	TGTGCCTGTCGGACAGGAACCCTCTATGGCTACACCTTC
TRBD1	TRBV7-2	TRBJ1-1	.	CASSWDRGVTEAFF	TGTGCCAGCAGCTGGGACAGGGGGGTCACTGAAGCTTTCTTT
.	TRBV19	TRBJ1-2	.	CASSPARQGYGYTF	TGTGCCAGTAGTCCCGCTAGGCAGGGATATGGCTACACCTTC
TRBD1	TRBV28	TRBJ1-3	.	CASSFPPGQDSSGNTIYF	TGTGCCAGCAGTTTTCCCCCGGGACAGGACAGCTCTGGAAACACCATATATTTT
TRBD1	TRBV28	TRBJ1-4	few	CANSPRGQTNEKLFF	TGTGCCAACTCGCCCAGGGGGCAAACTAATGAAAAACTGTTTTTT
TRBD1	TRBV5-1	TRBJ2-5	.	CASSLAGQAETQYF	TGCGCCAGCAGCTTGGCAGGACAGGCAGAGACCCAGTACTTC
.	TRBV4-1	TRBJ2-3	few	CASSQGPGTDTQYF	TGCGCCAGCAGCCAGGGGCCGGGCACAGATACGCAGTATTTT
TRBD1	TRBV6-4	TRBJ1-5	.	CASRRDRGTLQPQHF	TGTGCCAGCAGAAGGGACAGGGGGACTCTACAGCCCCAGCATTTT
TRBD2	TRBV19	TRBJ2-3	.	CATGTSGFTDTQYF	TGTGCCACCGGGACTAGCGGTTTCACAGATACGCAGTATTTT
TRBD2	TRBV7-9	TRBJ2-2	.	CASSQDLGGVGTGELFF	TGTGCCAGCAGCCAAGATCTGGGGGGGGTCGGCACCGGGGAGCTGTTTTTT
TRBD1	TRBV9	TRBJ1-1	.	CASSVSRQGGTEAFF	TGTGCCAGCAGCGTTTCCAGACAGGGGGGGACTGAAGCTTTCTTT
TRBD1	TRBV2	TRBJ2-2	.	CASRRTGGTTGELFF	TGTGCCAGCAGACGGACAGGGGGGACCACCGGGGAGCTGTTTTTT
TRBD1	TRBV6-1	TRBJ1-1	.	CASTNPDRANTEAFF	TGTGCCAGCACCAACCCTGACAGGGCGAACACTGAAGCTTTCTTT
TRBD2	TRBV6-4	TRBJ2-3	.	CASRGLATDTQYF	TGTGCCAGCAGGGGACTAGCTACAGATACGCAGTATTTT
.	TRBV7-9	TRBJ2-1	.	CASSSGGGDNEQFF	TGTGCCAGCAGCTCCGGAGGGGGGGACAATGAGCAGTTCTTC
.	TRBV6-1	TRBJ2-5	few	CASSGSQGGQETQYF	TGTGCCAGCAGTGGATCACAGGGGGGGCAAGAGACCCAGTACTTC
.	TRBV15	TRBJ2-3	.	CATEWGGQSTDTQYF	TGTGCCACCGAATGGGGGGGACAAAGCACAGATACGCAGTATTTT
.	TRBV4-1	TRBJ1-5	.	CASSGSSNQPQHF	TGCGCCAGCAGCGGGAGTAGCAATCAGCCCCAGCATTTT
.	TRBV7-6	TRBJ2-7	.	CASSSPPGYEQYF	TGTGCCAGCAGCTCCCCGCCGGGCTACGAGCAGTACTTC
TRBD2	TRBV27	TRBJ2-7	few	CASRLAGATVQYF	TGTGCCAGCAGGCTAGCGGGGGCTACGGTGCAGTACTTC
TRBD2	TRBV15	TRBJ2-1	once	CATSRDPTSGVNEQFF	TGTGCCACCAGCAGAGACCCGACTAGCGGGGTGAATGAGCAGTTCTTC
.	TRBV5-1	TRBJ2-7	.	CASSLQGIGNEQYF	TGCGCCAGCAGCTTGCAGGGTATCGGAAACGAGCAGTACTTC
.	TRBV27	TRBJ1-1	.	CASSDTVNTEAFF	TGTGCCAGCAGCGATACAGTGAACACTGAAGCTTTCTTT